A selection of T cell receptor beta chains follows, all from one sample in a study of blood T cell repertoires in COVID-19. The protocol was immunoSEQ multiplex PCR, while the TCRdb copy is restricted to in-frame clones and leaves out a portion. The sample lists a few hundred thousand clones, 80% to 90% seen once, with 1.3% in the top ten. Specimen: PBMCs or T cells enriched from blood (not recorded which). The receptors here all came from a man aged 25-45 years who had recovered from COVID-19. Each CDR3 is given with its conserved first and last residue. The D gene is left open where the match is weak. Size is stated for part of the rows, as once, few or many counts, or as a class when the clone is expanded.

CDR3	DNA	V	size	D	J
CASSLGTGANQPQHF	TGTGCCAGCAGCTTAGGGACAGGGGCTAATCAGCCCCAGCATTTT	TRBV7-8	NA	TRBD1	TRBJ1-5
CATAGQLNTGELFF	TGTGCCACCGCCGGACAGCTAAACACCGGGGAGCTGTTTTTT	TRBV10-3	NA	NA	TRBJ2-2
CASSLGASSYEQYF	TGTGCCAGCAGTTTGGGGGCTTCCTCCTACGAGCAGTACTTC	TRBV27	NA	NA	TRBJ2-7
CASSPREGTYEQYF	TGTGCCAGCAGCCCCCGAGAGGGCACCTACGAGCAGTACTTC	TRBV7-9	NA	NA	TRBJ2-7
CASSYSDRGPYEQYF	TGTGCCAGCAGTTATTCAGACAGGGGCCCCTACGAGCAGTACTTC	TRBV6-5	NA	TRBD1	TRBJ2-7
CASSHRVAGANTGELFF	TGCGCCAGCAGTCATCGGGTAGCGGGGGCCAACACCGGGGAGCTGTTTTTT	TRBV23-1	few	TRBD2	TRBJ2-2
CASSYTTVNPKGYTF	TGTGCCAGCAGTTACACAACAGTGAACCCGAAAGGCTACACCTTC	TRBV6-5	once	NA	TRBJ1-2
CASSHTEPGNTIYF	TGCGCCAGCAGCCATACAGAGCCTGGAAACACCATATATTTT	TRBV4-1	few	NA	TRBJ1-3
CASSPNPGGFYGYTF	TGCGCCAGCAGCCCCAACCCGGGGGGCTTCTATGGCTACACCTTC	TRBV5-1	NA	NA	TRBJ1-2
CASSLDVRGPSDYGYTF	TGTGCCAGCAGCTTGGATGTTAGGGGTCCTTCGGACTATGGCTACACCTTC	TRBV5-5	NA	NA	TRBJ1-2
CASSPYSNQPQHF	TGTGCCAGCAGTCCTTATAGCAATCAGCCCCAGCATTTT	TRBV7-9	NA	NA	TRBJ1-5
CASKVTTRGHPWEIQYF	TGTGCCAGCAAGGTTACTACGCGGGGGCATCCCTGGGAGATCCAGTACTTC	TRBV7-9	NA	NA	TRBJ2-5
CASEGRGQGSYEQYF	TGTGCCAGTGAGGGCCGGGGACAGGGCTCCTACGAGCAGTACTTC	TRBV19	NA	TRBD1	TRBJ2-7
CASSLGTVGSAEAFF	TGCGCCAGCAGCTTGGGGACAGTAGGTTCAGCTGAAGCTTTCTTT	TRBV5-1	NA	NA	TRBJ1-1
CAWRRKGEYSNQPQHF	TGTGCCTGGAGGAGGAAGGGGGAGTATAGCAATCAGCCCCAGCATTTT	TRBV30	NA	NA	TRBJ1-5
CASSLETGFTEAFF	TGCGCCAGCAGCTTGGAAACAGGGTTCACTGAAGCTTTCTTT	TRBV5-1	NA	NA	TRBJ1-1
CASSTDTKETQYF	TGTGCCAGCAGTACAGACACCAAAGAGACCCAGTACTTC	TRBV2	NA	NA	TRBJ2-5
CASSSAVAQPQHF	TGTGCCAGCAGTTCTGCGGTTGCGCAGCCCCAGCATTTT	TRBV12-3/TRBV12-4	NA	NA	TRBJ1-5
CASSKTGGYGYTF	TGTGCCAGCAGCAAAACAGGGGGCTATGGCTACACCTTC	TRBV7-9	NA	TRBD1	TRBJ1-2
CASSLVSGGTYEQYF	TGTGCCAGCAGTTTAGTGAGCGGGGGGACCTACGAGCAGTACTTC	TRBV27	NA	TRBD2	TRBJ2-7
CASSPDRVRSGTEAFF	TGTGCCAGCTCACCAGACAGGGTACGCTCTGGCACTGAAGCTTTCTTT	TRBV18	NA	TRBD1	TRBJ1-1
CASSPPGGSTYYNEQFF	TGTGCCAGCTCACCACCGGGGGGATCCACGTATTACAATGAGCAGTTCTTC	TRBV18	NA	NA	TRBJ2-1
CASSSGQGYTDTQYF	TGTGCCAGCAGCTCGGGACAGGGATACACAGATACGCAGTATTTT	TRBV6-5	NA	TRBD1	TRBJ2-3
CASSSGAGYTEAFF	TGTGCCAGCAGTTCTGGCGCGGGGTACACTGAAGCTTTCTTT	TRBV27	NA	NA	TRBJ1-1
CASSETGGNSPLHF	TGTGCCAGCAGCGAAACAGGGGGAAATTCACCCCTCCACTTT	TRBV7-9	NA	TRBD1	TRBJ1-6
CASSLGQGAGNEQFF	TGCGCCAGCAGCTTGGGGCAGGGGGCAGGGAATGAGCAGTTCTTC	TRBV5-1	NA	TRBD1	TRBJ2-1
CASMEQENTEAFF	TGCGCCAGCATGGAACAGGAGAACACTGAAGCTTTCTTT	TRBV10-2	once	NA	TRBJ1-1
CASSSGQFLHGYTF	TGTGCCAGCTCATCCGGACAGTTTCTACATGGCTACACCTTC	TRBV18	many	NA	TRBJ1-2
CASLRGSYEQYF	TGTGCCAGCTTACGGGGGAGTTACGAGCAGTACTTC	TRBV6-5	NA	NA	TRBJ2-7
CASSIRVNTEAFF	TGTGCCAGCAGTATCAGGGTGAACACTGAAGCTTTCTTT	TRBV7-9	NA	NA	TRBJ1-1
CASTPDRDDEQYF	TGTGCCAGCACCCCGGACAGGGACGACGAGCAGTACTTC	TRBV11-2	NA	TRBD1	TRBJ2-7
CASRYPDSKNTEAFF	TGTGCCAGCAGATACCCTGACAGTAAGAACACTGAAGCTTTCTTT	TRBV6-6	once	NA	TRBJ1-1
CAISESRGNTEAFF	TGTGCCATCAGTGAGTCAAGGGGGAACACTGAAGCTTTCTTT	TRBV10-3	NA	NA	TRBJ1-1
CASSGTQGGYGYTF	TGTGCCAGCAGCGGGACACAGGGTGGCTATGGCTACACCTTC	TRBV9	NA	NA	TRBJ1-2
CASRETRVGEQYF	TGTGCCAGCAGAGAGACCAGGGTGGGGGAGCAGTACTTC	TRBV6-5	NA	NA	TRBJ2-7
CASSSGQRETQYF	TGTGCCAGCAGTTCGGGACAGAGAGAGACCCAGTACTTC	TRBV12-3/TRBV12-4	NA	TRBD1	TRBJ2-5
CAWSDIRTGSEKLFF	TGTGCCTGGAGTGATATTCGGACAGGGAGTGAAAAACTGTTTTTT	TRBV30	NA	TRBD1	TRBJ1-4
CASSYLPTGNYGYTF	TGTGCCAGCAGTTACCTTCCTACAGGGAACTATGGCTACACCTTC	TRBV6-5	NA	NA	TRBJ1-2
CASSLGAEQPQHF	TGTGCCAGCAGCTTGGGAGCGGAACAGCCCCAGCATTTT	TRBV5-4	few	NA	TRBJ1-5
CASSLQGVEQPQHF	TGTGCCAGCAGCTTACAGGGGGTGGAACAGCCCCAGCATTTT	TRBV7-9	few	TRBD1	TRBJ1-5
CASSPSARYNSPLHF	TGTGCCAGCAGTCCCAGTGCGCGGTATAATTCACCCCTCCACTTT	TRBV6-5	NA	NA	TRBJ1-6
CASSQDIQVRSTGELFF	TGTGCCAGCAGCCAAGATATCCAGGTTCGAAGCACCGGGGAGCTGTTTTTT	TRBV3-1/TRBV3-2	NA	NA	TRBJ2-2
CASSQEGQGDQPQHF	TGCGCCAGCAGCCAAGAAGGGCAGGGGGATCAGCCCCAGCATTTT	TRBV4-1	NA	TRBD1	TRBJ1-5
CATSRDAGTNGNTIYF	TGTGCCACCAGCAGAGATGCGGGCACAAATGGAAACACCATATATTTT	TRBV15	NA	NA	TRBJ1-3
CAISEQRAQPQHF	TGTGCCATCAGTGAGCAGAGGGCCCAGCCCCAGCATTTT	TRBV10-3	NA	NA	TRBJ1-5
CASSPQQGHLYF	TGTGCCAGCAGTCCCCAACAGGGCCACCTATATTTT	TRBV2	NA	NA	TRBJ1-3
CASSKDTGGYTF	TGTGCCAGCAGCAAGGATACAGGTGGCTACACCTTC	TRBV6-5	NA	NA	TRBJ1-2